This T cell receptor beta chain was retrieved from a study of CD8 T cells in ankylosing spondylitis. Germline trimming cut 3 bases from V and 1 base from J; bases unmatched to any gene: 11. This CDR3 is built from 17 residues. Germline lookup yields CDR1 SGHTA and CDR2 FQGTGA. The TCR beta libraries were generated through quantitative 5'-RACE incorporating molecular barcodes. TCRdb fed the 5' RACE reads into MiXCR, producing one record per CDR3 protein. The sample yields roughly 7,500 distinct CDR3 sequences, 8.2% seen once. This chain uses TRBV7-3 with TRBJ2-7, with 8 bases lining up with TRBD2. Sequences were obtained from blood, either unsorted or a sorted T cell fraction (not recorded which). This sequence was found in a male donor with ankylosing spondylitis or in good health (not recorded which). CDR3 in amino acids: CASSFRGGRASSYEQYV. CDR3 DNA sequence: TGTGCCAGCAGCTTCCGGGGGGGGAGGGCCTCTTCCTACGAGCAGTACGTC.